This T cell receptor (beta chain) emerged from a study of control samples from healthy donors and cancer patients. Sequencing used immunoSEQ multiplex PCR; TCRdb keeps in-frame clones, though not all of them. The sample has about 130,000 clones; about 90% are singletons. This clone was found a few times. The CDR3 is 12 residues long. V gave up 7 bases and J gave up 3 bases, with 7 bases separating them. The V gene's germline CDR1 is LNHDA and CDR2 SQIVND (reference sequence). Sequencing used blood. V and J are TRBV19 and TRBJ1-5; unclear D gene. This clonotype was sampled from a woman in her forties or fifties in good health. CDR3 sequence: CASTPNNQPQHF. The CDR3 nucleotides are TGTGCCAGTACCCCCAACAATCAGCCCCAGCATTTT.